Sequencing of this TCR beta chain was carried out in a study of technical replicates of blood from several donors. Trimming took off 1 base at V and 0 bases at J, with 8 bases between the two ends. Germline-derived CDR1 and CDR2 are SGHDT and YYEEEE. The CDR3 sequence is 14 residues long. Method: immunoSEQ multiplex PCR; TCRdb's copy keeps in-frame clones and lacks some. The profile shows some 8,900 clones, about nine tenths of them singletons. Sequences were obtained from PBMCs. This chain uses TRBV5-6 with TRBJ2-7; D is unresolved. The receptor comes from a human donor in good health. This CDR3 reads CASSLRPISYEQYF. The CDR3, as DNA: TGTGCCAGCAGCTTGCGTCCTATCTCCTACGAGCAGTACTTC.